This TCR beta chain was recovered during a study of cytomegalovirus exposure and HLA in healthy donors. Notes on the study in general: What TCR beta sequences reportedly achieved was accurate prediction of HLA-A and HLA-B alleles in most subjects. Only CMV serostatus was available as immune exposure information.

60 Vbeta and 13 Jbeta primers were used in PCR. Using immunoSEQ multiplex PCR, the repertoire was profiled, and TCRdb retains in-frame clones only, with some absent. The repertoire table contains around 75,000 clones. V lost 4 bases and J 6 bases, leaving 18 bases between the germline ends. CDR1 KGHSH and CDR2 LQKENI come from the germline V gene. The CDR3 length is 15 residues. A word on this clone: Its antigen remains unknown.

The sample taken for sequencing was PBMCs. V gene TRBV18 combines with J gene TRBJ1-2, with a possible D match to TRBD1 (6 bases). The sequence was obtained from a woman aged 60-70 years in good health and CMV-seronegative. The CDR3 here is CASSLSSAGEDGYTF. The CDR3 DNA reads TGTGCCAGCTCACTTTCAAGCGCAGGGGAAGATGGCTACACCTTC.